This T cell receptor beta chain is from a study of Graves' ophthalmopathy and Graves' hyperthyroidism. Overall study results and limits: For separating ophthalmopathy from stable hyperthyroidism, a 13-signature model gave over 85% sensitivity and 81.08% specificity.

Ages of hyperthyroidism patients ran from 18 to 65, and their diagnoses were new, under 2 months' duration. Amplification targeted the TCR beta CDR3 regions, with RNA transcripts as the source material. In the first round, RT-PCR was carried out with HTBI primers, and a multiplex PCR formed the second round. From the multiplex PCR reads, TCRdb called clonotypes with MiXCR, one entry per CDR3 protein. Among a few hundred thousand distinct CDR3 sequences, about 40% were seen once, and the ten largest hold roughly 4%. This clonotype has a count of ten or more. The antigen is not known. V lost 5 bases and J lost 0; bases outside the gene matches: 7. Per the germline V gene, CDR1 is DFQATT and CDR2 is SNEGSKA (reference sequence). The CDR3 covers 14 residues.

The TCR sequence derives from an adult man with Graves' hyperthyroidism. V and J are TRBV20-1 and TRBJ2-7; 7 bases line up with TRBD1. Material: peripheral blood or thyroid tissue (not recorded which). CDR3 in DNA: TGCAGTGCTTACGGGACAGCGAGCTCCTACGAGCAGTACTTC. Translating gives CSAYGTASSYEQYF.